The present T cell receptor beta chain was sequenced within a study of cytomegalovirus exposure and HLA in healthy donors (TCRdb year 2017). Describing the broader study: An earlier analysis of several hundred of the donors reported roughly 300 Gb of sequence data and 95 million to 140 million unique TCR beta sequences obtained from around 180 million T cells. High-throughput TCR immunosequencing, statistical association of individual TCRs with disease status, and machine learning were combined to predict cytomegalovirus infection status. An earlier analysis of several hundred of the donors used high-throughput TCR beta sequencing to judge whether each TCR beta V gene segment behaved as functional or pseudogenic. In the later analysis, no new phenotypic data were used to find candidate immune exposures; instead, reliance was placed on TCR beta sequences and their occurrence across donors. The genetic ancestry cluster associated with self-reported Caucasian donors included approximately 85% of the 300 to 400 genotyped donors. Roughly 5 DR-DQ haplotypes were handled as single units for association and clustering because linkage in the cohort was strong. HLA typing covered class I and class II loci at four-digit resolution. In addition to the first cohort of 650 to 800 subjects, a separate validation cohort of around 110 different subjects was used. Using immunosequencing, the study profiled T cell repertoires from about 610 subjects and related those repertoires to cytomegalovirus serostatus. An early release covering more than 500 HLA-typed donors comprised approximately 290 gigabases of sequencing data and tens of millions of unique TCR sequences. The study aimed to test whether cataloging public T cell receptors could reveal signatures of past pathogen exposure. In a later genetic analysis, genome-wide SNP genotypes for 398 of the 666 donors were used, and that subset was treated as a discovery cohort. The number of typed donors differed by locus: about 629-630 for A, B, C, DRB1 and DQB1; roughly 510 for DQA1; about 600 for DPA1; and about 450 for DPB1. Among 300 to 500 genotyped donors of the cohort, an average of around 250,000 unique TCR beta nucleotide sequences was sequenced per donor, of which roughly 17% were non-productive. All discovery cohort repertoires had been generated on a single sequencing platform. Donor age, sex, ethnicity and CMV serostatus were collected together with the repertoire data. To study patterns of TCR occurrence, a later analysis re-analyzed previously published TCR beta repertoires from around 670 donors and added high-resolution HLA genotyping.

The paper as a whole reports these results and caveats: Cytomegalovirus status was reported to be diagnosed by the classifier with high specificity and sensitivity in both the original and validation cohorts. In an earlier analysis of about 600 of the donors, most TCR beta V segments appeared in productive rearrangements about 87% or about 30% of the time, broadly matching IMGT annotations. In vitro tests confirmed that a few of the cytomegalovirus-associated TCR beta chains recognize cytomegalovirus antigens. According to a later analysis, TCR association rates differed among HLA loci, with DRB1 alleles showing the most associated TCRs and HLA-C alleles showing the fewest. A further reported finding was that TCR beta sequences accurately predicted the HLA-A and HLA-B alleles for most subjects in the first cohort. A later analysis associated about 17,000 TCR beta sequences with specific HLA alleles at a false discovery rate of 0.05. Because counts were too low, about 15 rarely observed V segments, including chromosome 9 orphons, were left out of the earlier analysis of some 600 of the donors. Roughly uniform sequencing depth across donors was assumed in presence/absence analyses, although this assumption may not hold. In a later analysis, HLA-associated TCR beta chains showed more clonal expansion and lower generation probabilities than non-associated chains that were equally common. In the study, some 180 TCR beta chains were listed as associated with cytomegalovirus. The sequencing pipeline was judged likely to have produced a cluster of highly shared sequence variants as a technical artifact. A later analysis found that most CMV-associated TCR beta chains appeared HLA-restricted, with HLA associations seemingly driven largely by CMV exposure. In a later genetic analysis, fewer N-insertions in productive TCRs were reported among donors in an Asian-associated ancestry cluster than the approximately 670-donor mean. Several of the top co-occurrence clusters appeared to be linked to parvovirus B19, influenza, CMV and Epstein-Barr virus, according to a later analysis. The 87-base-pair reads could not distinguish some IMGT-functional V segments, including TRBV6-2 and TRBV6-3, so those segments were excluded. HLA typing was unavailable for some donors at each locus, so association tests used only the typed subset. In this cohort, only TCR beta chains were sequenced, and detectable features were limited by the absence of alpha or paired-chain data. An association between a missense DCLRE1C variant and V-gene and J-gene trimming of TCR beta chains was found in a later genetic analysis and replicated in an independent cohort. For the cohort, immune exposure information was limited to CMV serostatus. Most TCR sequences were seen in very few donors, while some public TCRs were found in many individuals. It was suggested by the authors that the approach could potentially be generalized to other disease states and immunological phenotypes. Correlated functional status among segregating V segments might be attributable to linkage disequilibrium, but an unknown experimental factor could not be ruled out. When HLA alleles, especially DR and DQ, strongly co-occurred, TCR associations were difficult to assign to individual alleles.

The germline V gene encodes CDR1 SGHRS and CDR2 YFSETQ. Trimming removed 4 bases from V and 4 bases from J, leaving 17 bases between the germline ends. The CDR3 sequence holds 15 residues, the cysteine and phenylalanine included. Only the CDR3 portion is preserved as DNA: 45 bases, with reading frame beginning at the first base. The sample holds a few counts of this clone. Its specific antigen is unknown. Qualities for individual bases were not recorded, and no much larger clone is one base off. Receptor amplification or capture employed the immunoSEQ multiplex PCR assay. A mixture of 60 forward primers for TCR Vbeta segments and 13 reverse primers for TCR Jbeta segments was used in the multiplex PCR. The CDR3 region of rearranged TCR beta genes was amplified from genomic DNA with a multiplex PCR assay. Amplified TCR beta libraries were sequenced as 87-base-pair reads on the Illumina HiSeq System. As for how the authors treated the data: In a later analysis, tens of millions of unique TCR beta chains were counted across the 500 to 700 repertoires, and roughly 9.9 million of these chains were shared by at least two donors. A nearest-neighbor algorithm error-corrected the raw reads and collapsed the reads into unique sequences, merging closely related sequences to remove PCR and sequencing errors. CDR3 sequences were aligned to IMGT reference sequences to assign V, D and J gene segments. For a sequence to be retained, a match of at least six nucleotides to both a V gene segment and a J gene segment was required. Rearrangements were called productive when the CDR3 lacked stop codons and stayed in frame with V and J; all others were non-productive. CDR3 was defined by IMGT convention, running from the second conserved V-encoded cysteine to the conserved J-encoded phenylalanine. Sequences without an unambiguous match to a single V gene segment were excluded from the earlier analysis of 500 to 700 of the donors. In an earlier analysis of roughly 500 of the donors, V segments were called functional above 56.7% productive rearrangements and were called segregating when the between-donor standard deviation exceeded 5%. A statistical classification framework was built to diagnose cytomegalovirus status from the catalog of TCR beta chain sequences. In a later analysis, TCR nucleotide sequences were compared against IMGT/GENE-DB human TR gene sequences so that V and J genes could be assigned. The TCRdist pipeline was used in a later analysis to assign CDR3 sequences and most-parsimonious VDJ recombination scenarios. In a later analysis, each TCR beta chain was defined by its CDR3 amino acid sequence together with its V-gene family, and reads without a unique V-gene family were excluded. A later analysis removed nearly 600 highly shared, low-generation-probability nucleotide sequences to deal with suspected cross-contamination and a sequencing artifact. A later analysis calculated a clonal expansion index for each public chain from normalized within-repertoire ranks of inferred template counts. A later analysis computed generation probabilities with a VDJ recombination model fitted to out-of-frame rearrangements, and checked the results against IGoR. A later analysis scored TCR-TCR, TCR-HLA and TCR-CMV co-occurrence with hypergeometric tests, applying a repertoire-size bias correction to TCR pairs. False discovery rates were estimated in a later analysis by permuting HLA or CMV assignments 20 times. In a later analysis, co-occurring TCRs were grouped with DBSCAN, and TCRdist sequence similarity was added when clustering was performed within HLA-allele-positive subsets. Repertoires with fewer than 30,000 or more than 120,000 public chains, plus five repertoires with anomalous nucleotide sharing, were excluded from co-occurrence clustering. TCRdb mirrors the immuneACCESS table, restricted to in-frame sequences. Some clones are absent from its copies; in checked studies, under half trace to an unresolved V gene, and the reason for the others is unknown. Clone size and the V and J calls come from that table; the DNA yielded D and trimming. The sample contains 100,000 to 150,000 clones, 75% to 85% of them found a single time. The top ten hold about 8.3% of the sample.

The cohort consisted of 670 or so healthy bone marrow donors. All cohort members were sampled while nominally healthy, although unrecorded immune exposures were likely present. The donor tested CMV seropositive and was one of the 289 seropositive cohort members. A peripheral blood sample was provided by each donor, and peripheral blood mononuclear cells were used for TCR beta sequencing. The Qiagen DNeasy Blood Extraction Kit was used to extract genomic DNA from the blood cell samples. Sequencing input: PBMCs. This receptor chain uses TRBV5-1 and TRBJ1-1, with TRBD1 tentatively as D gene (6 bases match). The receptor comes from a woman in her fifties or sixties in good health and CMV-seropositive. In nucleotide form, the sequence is TGCGCCAGCAGCGCCTCAGGGGCGAGGGGCACTGAAGCTTTCTTT. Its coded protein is CASSASGARGTEAFF.